One and the same sample provided the 7 T cell receptor beta chains below, sequenced in a study of cytomegalovirus exposure and HLA in healthy donors. The study ran its PCR with 60 Vbeta and 13 Jbeta primers. TCRdb keeps only in-frame clones here, not all; method: immunoSEQ multiplex PCR. The repertoire holds fewer than 200,000 clones, with 55% to 75% as singletons. Sequenced input: PBMCs. These receptors were collected from a human donor in good health.

The chain is built from TRBV6-4 and TRBJ2-2, with TRBD2 as a possible D gene (5 bases). V lost 6 bases, J lost 7 bases, and 18 bases lay in between. This CDR3 region has 15 residues. CDR1 and CDR2 from the germline V gene are MRHNA and SNTAGT. This CDR3 is CASSLRHSRGGELFF. The CDR3 coding sequence is TGTGCCAGCAGCCTTCGGCACTCCCGGGGCGGGGAGCTGTTTTTT.

The rearrangement links TRBV29-1 to TRBJ1-5; 10 nucleotides line up with TRBD1. The CDR3 covers 13 residues. Unmatched junction bases numbered 7, after V lost 7 bases and J lost 7 bases. The germline gives CDR1 SQVTM, CDR2 ANQGSEA. CDR3 nucleotide sequence: TGCAGCGGTTGGACAGGGGGTGGGCAGCCCCAGCATTTT. This codes for CSGWTGGGQPQHF.

This chain links TRBV28 with TRBJ1-2, with 7 bases matching TRBD1. The V gene end was trimmed by 9 bases and the J gene end by 1 base; junction bases not matched to a gene: 2. CDR3 length equals 12 residues. Germline loops: CDR1 MDHEN, CDR2 SYDVKM. The CDR3 nucleotides read TGTGCCAGTAGGGGGCTTAACTATGGCTACACCTTC. It yields the protein CASRGLNYGYTF.

The genes are TRBV19 and TRBJ1-6; the D gene is possibly TRBD1 (5 bases). V was cut by 3 bases and J by 5 bases, with 14 bases left in between. Germline V gene sequence: CDR1 LNHDA, CDR2 SQIVND (reference sequence). CDR3 size: 16 residues. The CDR3, as DNA: TGTGCCAGTAGTATCACGGTTTGGGGGGATAATTCACCCCTCCACTTT. Encoded protein: CASSITVWGDNSPLHF.

The genes are TRBV7-6 and TRBJ2-3; 7 positions match TRBD2. J gave up 0 bases and V 6 bases, and 6 bases lay outside the gene matches. CDR3 length: 15 residues. Germline V gene sequence: CDR1 SGHVS, CDR2 FNYEAQ. The CDR3 is CASSQGLLSTDTQYF. As DNA, the CDR3 is TGTGCCAGCAGTCAGGGACTACTTAGCACAGATACGCAGTATTTT.

This clone was counted a single time. The chain is built from TRBV30 and TRBJ1-5, with a possible D match to TRBD1 (5 bases). CDR1 and CDR2 from the germline V gene are GTSNPN and SVGIG (reference sequence). This CDR3 is built from 13 residues. Trimming pared 0 bases from V and 3 bases from J, leaving 6 bases between. The CDR3 protein is CAWSVDNNQPQHF. The CDR3 DNA reads as TGTGCCTGGAGTGTGGACAACAATCAGCCCCAGCATTTT.

The chain couples TRBV19 to TRBJ1-2; no clear D. Per the germline V gene, CDR1 is LNHDA and CDR2 is SQIVND (reference sequence). V gave up 2 bases and J gave up 2 bases, with 6 bases separating them. The CDR3 sequence is 13 residues long. CDR3 coding DNA: TGTGCCAGTAGTATACGGAGGAACTATGGCTACACCTTC. Its translation is CASSIRRNYGYTF.